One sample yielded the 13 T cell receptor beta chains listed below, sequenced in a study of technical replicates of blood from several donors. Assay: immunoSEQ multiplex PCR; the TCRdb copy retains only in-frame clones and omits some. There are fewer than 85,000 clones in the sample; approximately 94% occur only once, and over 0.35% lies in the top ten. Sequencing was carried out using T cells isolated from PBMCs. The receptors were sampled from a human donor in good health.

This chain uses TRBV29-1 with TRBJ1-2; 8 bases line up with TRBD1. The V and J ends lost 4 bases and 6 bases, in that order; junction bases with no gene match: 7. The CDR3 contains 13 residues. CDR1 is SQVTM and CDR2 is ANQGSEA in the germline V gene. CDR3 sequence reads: CSVVPGQDNGYTF. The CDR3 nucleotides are TGCAGCGTTGTACCGGGACAGGATAATGGCTACACCTTC.

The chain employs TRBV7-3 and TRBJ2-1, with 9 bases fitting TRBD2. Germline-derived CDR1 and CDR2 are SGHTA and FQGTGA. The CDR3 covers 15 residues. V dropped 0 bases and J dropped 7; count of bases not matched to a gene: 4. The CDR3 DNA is TGTGCCAGCAGCTTAACCCTAGCGGGGCTAAATGAGCAGTTCTTC. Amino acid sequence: CASSLTLAGLNEQFF.

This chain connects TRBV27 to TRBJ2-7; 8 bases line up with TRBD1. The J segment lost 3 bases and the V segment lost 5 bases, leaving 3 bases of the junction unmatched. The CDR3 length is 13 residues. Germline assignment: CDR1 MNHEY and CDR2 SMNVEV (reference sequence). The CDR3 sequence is CASSSTGGYEQYF. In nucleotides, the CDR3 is TGTGCCAGCAGTAGTACAGGGGGCTACGAGCAGTACTTC.

The CDR3 spells CASSPRGQGAFEQYF. For the CDR3, the DNA is TGTGCCAGCAGCCCCCGGGGACAGGGGGCTTTTGAGCAGTACTTC. The chain links TRBV7-2 to TRBJ2-7; 12 positions match TRBD1. CDR1 SGHTA and CDR2 FQGNSA come from the germline V gene. This CDR3 has 15 residues. V was pared by 5 bases and J by 7 bases, with 9 bases of the junction left unmatched.

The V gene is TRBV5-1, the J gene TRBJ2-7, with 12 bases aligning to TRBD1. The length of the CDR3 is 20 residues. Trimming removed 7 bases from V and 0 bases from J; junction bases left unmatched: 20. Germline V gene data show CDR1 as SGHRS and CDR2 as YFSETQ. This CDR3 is CASGNGGGQGAYLSSYEQYF. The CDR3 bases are TGCGCCAGCGGCAACGGTGGGGGACAGGGGGCCTACCTGAGCTCCTACGAGCAGTACTTC.

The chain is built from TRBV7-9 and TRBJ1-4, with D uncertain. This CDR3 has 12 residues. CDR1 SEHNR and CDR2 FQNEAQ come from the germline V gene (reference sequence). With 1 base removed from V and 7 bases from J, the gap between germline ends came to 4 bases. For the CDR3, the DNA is TGTGCCAGCAGCTTAGGAGTTGAAAAACTGTTTTTT. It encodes CASSLGVEKLFF.

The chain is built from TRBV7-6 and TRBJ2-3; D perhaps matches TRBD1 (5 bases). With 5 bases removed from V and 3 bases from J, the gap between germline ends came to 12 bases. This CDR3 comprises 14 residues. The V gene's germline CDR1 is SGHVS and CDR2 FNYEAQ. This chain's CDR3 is CASSPNPGTDTQYF. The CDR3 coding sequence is TGTGCCAGCAGCCCAAACCCAGGGACAGATACGCAGTATTTT.

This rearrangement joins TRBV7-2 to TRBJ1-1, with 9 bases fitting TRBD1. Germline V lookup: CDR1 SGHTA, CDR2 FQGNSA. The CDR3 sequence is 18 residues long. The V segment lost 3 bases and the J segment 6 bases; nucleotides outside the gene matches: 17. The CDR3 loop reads CASSLRWTGVSEGAEAFF. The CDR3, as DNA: TGTGCCAGCAGCTTGCGTTGGACAGGGGTAAGTGAAGGAGCTGAAGCTTTCTTT.

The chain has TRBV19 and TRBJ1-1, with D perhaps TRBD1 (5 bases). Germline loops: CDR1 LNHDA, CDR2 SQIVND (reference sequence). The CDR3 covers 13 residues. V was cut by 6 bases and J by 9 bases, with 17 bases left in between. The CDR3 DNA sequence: TGTGCCAGTAGGATAAAGGACACAAAGAAAGCTTTCTTT. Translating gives CASRIKDTKKAFF. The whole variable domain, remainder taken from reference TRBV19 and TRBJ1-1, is DGGITQSPKYLFRKEGQNVTLSCEQNLNHDAMYWYRQDPGQGLRLIYYSQIVNDFQKGDIAEGYSVSREKKESFPLTVTSAQKNPTAFYLCASRIKDTKKAFFGQGTRLTVV.

The CDR3 here is CASSPRREPQETQYF. The CDR3 DNA sequence: TGTGCCAGCAGCCCTAGACGGGAACCTCAAGAGACCCAGTACTTC. The rearrangement uses TRBV7-8 and TRBJ2-5; tentative D call: TRBD2 (5 bases). The CDR3 is 15 amino acids. Trimming stripped 5 bases from V and 2 bases from J, with 15 bases between. Looked up from germline, CDR1 is SGHVS and CDR2 is FQNEAQ.

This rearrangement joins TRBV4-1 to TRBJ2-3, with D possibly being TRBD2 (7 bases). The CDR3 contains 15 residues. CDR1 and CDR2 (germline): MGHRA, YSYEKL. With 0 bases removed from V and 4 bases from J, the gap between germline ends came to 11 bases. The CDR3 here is CASSQEGGRADTQYF. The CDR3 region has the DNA TGCGCCAGCAGCCAAGAAGGGGGGAGGGCAGATACGCAGTATTTT.

CDR3 coding DNA: TGTGCCAGCAGTTTTCAGGATGAGCAGTTCTTC. Translating it yields CASSFQDEQFF. The chain recombines TRBV27 with TRBJ2-1; the D is unclear. CDR3 length: 11 amino acids. Germline CDR1 reads MNHEY; CDR2 reads SMNVEV (reference sequence). The V and J ends lost 3 bases and 8 bases respectively, with 5 bases between them.

In DNA form, the CDR3 reads TGTGCCACCACCGGACTAGCGAGCACAGATACGCAGTATTTT. Its translation: CATTGLASTDTQYF. The chain joins TRBV27 to TRBJ2-3; 9 positions match TRBD2. The CDR3 spans 14 residues. Germline loops: CDR1 MNHEY, CDR2 SMNVEV (reference sequence). The V segment lost 10 bases and the J segment 0 bases; nucleotides outside the gene matches: 5.